What follows are 15 T cell receptor beta chains derived from one specimen sequenced in a study of cytomegalovirus exposure and HLA in healthy donors. Primers for the PCR totalled 60 Vbeta and 13 Jbeta. TCRdb's copy holds only in-frame clones and misses some; the assay was immunoSEQ multiplex PCR. This table has tens of thousands of clones, 72% appearing once. Sample: PBMCs. The origin of the receptors is a woman aged 40 to 50 in good health and CMV-seropositive.

This chain links TRBV4-2 with TRBJ2-2, with D possibly TRBD2 on 5 matching bases. The CDR3 has 16 amino acids. V lost 1 base to trimming and J lost 3 bases, with 12 bases between them. The V gene's germline CDR1 is LGHNA and CDR2 YNFKEQ. Here the CDR3 reads CASSQVWGVDTGELFF. The CDR3 region has the DNA TGTGCCAGCAGCCAAGTTTGGGGAGTCGACACCGGGGAGCTGTTTTTT.

This clone was counted between two and nine times. The DNA of the CDR3 is TGTGCCAGCAGCCCGGACAGGGTAAGAGAAAATGAGCAGTTCTTC. Amino acids: CASSPDRVRENEQFF. The genes are TRBV7-3 and TRBJ2-1, with 8 bases that match TRBD1. Germline V gene data show CDR1 as SGHTA and CDR2 as FQGTGA. This CDR3 spans 15 amino acids. V shed 5 bases, J shed 7 bases, and the junction held 10 bases outside the gene matches.

V usage is TRBV5-4 and J usage is TRBJ2-7, with 9 positions matching TRBD1. Trimming removed 4 bases from V and 2 bases from J; junction bases left unmatched: 10. Germline CDR1 SGHNT, CDR2 YYREEE (reference sequence). The CDR3 loop spans 16 amino acids. The CDR3 DNA follows: TGTGCCAGCAGCGCAGGGGGGACAGGGTCTCCCTACGAGCAGTACTTC. Translation gives CASSAGGTGSPYEQYF.

J is TRBJ1-1 and V is TRBV2, with 7 bases matching TRBD1. Trimming cost V 4 bases and J 0 bases; bases outside gene matches: 2. The V gene's germline CDR1 is SNHLY and CDR2 FYNNEI. There are 14 residues in the CDR3. The CDR3 sequence is CASSGQGLNTEAFF. The CDR3 nucleotides read TGTGCCAGCAGTGGACAGGGATTGAACACTGAAGCTTTCTTT.

V and J are TRBV27 and TRBJ2-1; D not certain. Germline CDR1 and CDR2: MNHEY and SMNVEV (reference sequence). The CDR3 totals 12 residues. Deletions cut 2 bases from V and 15 bases from J, with 14 bases between. DNA of the CDR3: TGTGCCAGCAGTTTAATCTGTTTTTTTCGGTTCTTC. Translated, it gives CASSLICFFRFF.

This clone was recorded once. The CDR3: CASSFPPGQDDNEQFF. The CDR3, as DNA: TGCGCCAGCAGCTTCCCTCCGGGACAGGACGACAATGAGCAGTTCTTC. The V gene is TRBV5-1, the J gene TRBJ2-1; 8 bases line up with TRBD1. V trimming: 2 bases; J trimming: 5 bases; junction bases outside the gene matches: 9. The CDR3 has 16 amino acids. Germline V CDR1 and CDR2: SGHRS, YFSETQ.

The chain has TRBV9 and TRBJ1-2; D is perhaps TRBD1 (6 bases). The CDR3 contains 14 residues. Trimming removed 2 bases from V and 8 bases from J, with 16 bases in between. CDR1 is SGDLS, CDR2 YYNGEE, per germline. CDR3 nucleotide sequence: TGTGCCAGCAGCGTTGAGCGGGACATCCGGGGCTACACCTTC. This translates into CASSVERDIRGYTF.

V and J are TRBV29-1 and TRBJ2-1; the D gene is possibly TRBD2 (5 bases). In germline, CDR1 is SQVTM, CDR2 ANQGSEA. V was cut by 2 bases and J by 7 bases, with 12 bases left in between. CDR3 length: 13 amino acids. The CDR3 region is CSVELARGNEQFF. DNA of the CDR3: TGCAGCGTTGAATTGGCTAGAGGGAATGAGCAGTTCTTC.

This clone was found once. This chain's CDR3 is CASSPTGGWDYEQYF. DNA of the CDR3: TGTGCCAGCAGCCCAACAGGGGGCTGGGACTACGAGCAGTACTTC. The chain is built from TRBV5-5 and TRBJ2-7; 9 bases map to TRBD1. After removal of 4 bases from V and 3 bases from J, the junction contained 8 bases not matched to a gene. The V gene's germline CDR1 is SGHKS and CDR2 YYEKEE (reference sequence). This CDR3 comprises 15 residues.

The gene calls are TRBV2 and TRBJ1-3; D gene uncertain. Germline CDR1 and CDR2: SNHLY and FYNNEI. V lost 1 base to trimming and J lost 0 bases, with 7 bases between them. The CDR3 is made up of 15 amino acids. CDR3 sequence reads: CASSEGARSGNTIYF. The CDR3 nucleotides read TGTGCCAGCAGTGAAGGGGCTCGCTCTGGAAACACCATATATTTT.

The gene calls are TRBV29-1 and TRBJ2-2; 7 nucleotides line up with TRBD2. This CDR3 has 13 amino acids. Germline V gene lookup returns CDR1 SQVTM and CDR2 ANQGSEA. V was clipped by 6 bases and J by 5 bases; unmatched bases: 6. CDR3 protein: CSVGEGWTGELFF. As DNA, the CDR3 is TGCAGCGTCGGGGAGGGTTGGACCGGGGAGCTGTTTTTT.

The chain combines TRBV5-1 with TRBJ2-7; 9 nucleotides agree with TRBD1. This CDR3 has 16 amino acids. Germline V gives CDR1 SGHRS, CDR2 YFSETQ. The junction had 8 bases not matched to a gene; V was cut back by 4 bases and J by 0 bases. CDR3 residues: CASSLDRGTPSYEQYF. The CDR3 DNA is TGCGCCAGCAGCCTGGACAGGGGAACCCCCTCCTACGAGCAGTACTTC.

Here the CDR3 DNA reads TGTGCCAGCTCACCGTCCGGGACAGGGGGTGAGACCCAGTACTTC. The encoded protein is CASSPSGTGGETQYF. The chain links TRBV18 to TRBJ2-5; 11 nucleotides match TRBD1. The V and J ends lost 3 bases and 5 bases, in that order; junction bases with no gene match: 5. The V gene's germline CDR1 is KGHSH and CDR2 LQKENI. The CDR3 covers 15 residues.

CDR3 sequence: CASSGSYEQYF. Here the CDR3 DNA reads TGTGCCAGCTCAGGGAGCTACGAGCAGTACTTC. The J gene is TRBJ2-7, the V gene TRBV18, with D possibly matching TRBD2 (5 bases). The germline V gene has CDR1 KGHSH and CDR2 LQKENI. Trimming left V 5 bases short and J 3 bases short, with 5 bases between. The CDR3 extends over 11 amino acids. Filled out from reference TRBV18 and TRBJ2-7, the complete variable domain reads NAGVMQNPRHLVRRRGQEARLRCSPMKGHSHVYWYRQLPEEGLKFMVYLQKENIIDESGMPKERFSAEFPKEGPSILRIQQVVRGDSAAYFCASSGSYEQYFGPGTRLTVT.

This sequence joins TRBV5-1 and TRBJ2-1, with 9 bases aligning to TRBD2. V dropped 4 bases and J dropped 2; count of bases not matched to a gene: 13. The germline V gene encodes CDR1 SGHRS and CDR2 YFSETQ. This CDR3 has 18 amino acids. In DNA form, the CDR3 reads TGCGCCAGCAGCCAAGCCCCGCGGGGGGGCCTTACCTACAATGAGCAGTTCTTC. Its protein product is CASSQAPRGGLTYNEQFF.